Below are 2 T cell receptor beta chains sequenced from a single sample in a study of T cells after yellow fever vaccination. From the 5' RACE reads, TCRdb called clonotypes with MiXCR, one entry per CDR3 protein. The data show a few hundred thousand distinct CDR3 sequences, about 4% seen once. The sample consisted of PBMCs, taken 5 days after the yellow fever booster vaccination. The receptors were gathered from a man between 18 and 35 years old who received the YFV17D yellow fever vaccine.

This clonotype was observed at least ten times. This chain uses TRBV14 with TRBJ1-6; 9 bases fit TRBD1. The V segment lost 4 bases and the J segment 5 bases; nucleotides outside the gene matches: 6. CDR3 size: 16 residues. The germline gives CDR1 SGHDN, CDR2 FVKESK. The CDR3 DNA follows: TGTGCCAGCAGCCCCCTGGACAGGGGAAATAATTCACCCCTCCACTTT. Protein: CASSPLDRGNNSPLHF.

There are a few counts of this clonotype. The chain has TRBV4-3 and TRBJ1-1; 7 bases align to TRBD1. The V and J ends lost 0 bases and 10 bases, in that order; junction bases with no gene match: 8. Germline V CDR1 and CDR2: LGHNA, YSLEER. CDR3 size: 14 residues. For the CDR3, the DNA is TGCGCCAGCAGCCAAGATAGAACGGCAGGGGGAGCTTTCTTT. Encoded protein: CASSQDRTAGGAFF.